Presented here are 8 T cell receptor beta chains from one specimen sequenced in a study of T cells in Graves' hyperthyroidism and ophthalmopathy (dated by TCRdb to about 2019). The library relied on multiplex PCR. The sample was run on an Illumina HiSeq 2000. TCR beta CDR3 regions were amplified from RNA transcripts. A first-round RT-PCR of the TCR CDR3 used the HTBI primer set with the Qiagen OneStep RT-PCR kit. TCRdb passed the public sequencing reads through fastp at Q25 and MiXCR, retaining productive beta sequences. Each record represents a unique CDR3 protein, reported with the most common genes and DNA among its rows. Across this sample there are around 620,000 distinct CDR3 sequences, with approximately 14% seen only once. Roughly 7.7% of the sample is held by the ten biggest clonotypes. The sample was blood. The receptors here all came from a woman under 30 with Graves' ophthalmopathy.

The table lists this clonotype with many counts. This chain uses TRBV7-3 with TRBJ1-2; D unresolved. V was trimmed by 2 bases and J by 4 bases, leaving 11 bases between them. This CDR3 is built from 14 residues. Germline-derived CDR1 and CDR2 are SGHTA and FQGTGA. The CDR3 DNA reads as TGTGCCAGCAGCTTAGGGCCTTCGGTCTATGGCTACACCTTC. Its translation is CASSLGPSVYGYTF.

This clonotype was observed many times. The chain is built from TRBV7-8 and TRBJ2-1; TRBD2 aligns across 10 bases. The V gene end was trimmed by 6 bases and the J gene end by 4 bases; junction bases not matched to a gene: 9. Germline CDR1 and CDR2: SGHVS and FQNEAQ. The CDR3 runs 16 residues. CDR3 DNA: TGTGCCAGCAGTCCCAAGCGGGGGGGACGGTACAATGAGCAGTTCTTC. It encodes CASSPKRGGRYNEQFF. The entire variable domain, with the rest obtained from reference TRBV7-8 and TRBJ2-1, is as follows: GAGVSQSPRYKVAKRGQDVALRCDPISGHVSLFWYQQALGQGPEFLTYFQNEAQLDKSGLPSDRFFAERPEGSVSTLKIQRTQQEDSAVYLCASSPKRGGRYNEQFFGPGTRLTVL.

This clonotype showed up just a few times. The chain couples TRBV6-2 or TRBV6-3 to TRBJ1-1; 11 bases are shared with TRBD1. Germline assignment: CDR1 MNHEY and CDR2 SVGEGT. The V segment lost 11 bases and the J segment 5 bases; nucleotides outside the gene matches: 4. CDR3 length: 12 residues. DNA for the CDR3: TGTGCCGGACAGGGGGCTAGAACTGAAGCTTTCTTT. It codes for CAGQGARTEAFF.

Ten or more counts support this clonotype. V gene TRBV20-1 combines with J gene TRBJ2-5; 10 positions match TRBD2. The CDR3 loop spans 17 amino acids. Germline V lookup: CDR1 DFQATT, CDR2 SNEGSKA (reference sequence). With V trimmed by 0 bases and J by 1 base, 8 bases remained unmatched. The CDR3 sequence is CSARDRGAGGPQETQYF. In DNA form, the CDR3 reads TGCAGTGCTAGAGATCGGGGAGCGGGAGGGCCCCAAGAGACCCAGTACTTC.

This chain joins TRBV19 and TRBJ1-1; 8 nucleotides match TRBD1. The V segment lost 7 bases and the J segment 5 bases; nucleotides outside the gene matches: 6. Germline assignment: CDR1 LNHDA and CDR2 SQIVND (reference sequence). The CDR3 has 13 amino acids. CDR3 nucleotides: TGTGCCAGTACTGGACAGGGAAGAACTGAAGCTTTCTTT. It encodes CASTGQGRTEAFF.

This clonotype has just a few counts. This chain joins TRBV4-1 and TRBJ2-7; D is uncertain. V lost 0 bases and J 3 bases, leaving 9 bases between the germline ends. CDR1 and CDR2 from the germline V gene are MGHRA and YSYEKL. The CDR3 runs 14 residues. The CDR3 region is CASSQDGSLYEQYF. The DNA of the CDR3 is TGCGCCAGCAGCCAAGACGGAAGTCTCTACGAGCAGTACTTC.

CDR3 sequence: CASKRGNTEAFF. DNA of the CDR3: TGTGCCAGTAAGAGGGGTAACACTGAAGCTTTCTTT. The chain carries TRBV19 and TRBJ1-1; tentative D call: TRBD1 (5 bases). This CDR3 spans 12 amino acids. Looked up from germline, CDR1 is LNHDA and CDR2 is SQIVND (reference sequence). The ends were cut back, 7 bases at V and 2 bases at J, with 8 bases in the middle.

This clonotype appeared many times. The chain recombines TRBV5-1 with TRBJ2-7; 7 bases match TRBD1. Germline V gene data show CDR1 as SGHRS and CDR2 as YFSETQ. This CDR3 contains 15 residues. V dropped 1 base and J dropped 3; count of bases not matched to a gene: 7. CDR3 residues: CASSLIPGQFYEQYF. In nucleotides, the CDR3 is TGCGCCAGCAGCTTGATACCGGGACAGTTCTACGAGCAGTACTTC.